This entry lists 21 T cell receptor beta chains sequenced from one sample in a study of blood T cell repertoires in COVID-19. Produced via immunoSEQ multiplex PCR; TCRdb's table is partial and in-frame only. The sample holds 210,000 or so clones, around 82% seen once. Sequences were obtained from peripheral blood. Every receptor here comes from a man aged 50-60 years with active or convalescent COVID-19.

The chain uses TRBV4-1 and TRBJ1-2; 8 bases line up with TRBD1. CDR1 is MGHRA, CDR2 YSYEKL, per germline. V trimming: 0 bases; J trimming: 4 bases; junction bases outside the gene matches: 7. The CDR3 is 16 amino acids. In nucleotides, the CDR3 is TGCGCCAGCAGCCAAGAATGGGACAGGTTGGCCTATGGCTACACCTTC. This gives the protein CASSQEWDRLAYGYTF.

This clone was picked up one time. The V gene is TRBV28, the J gene TRBJ1-2; 11 bases fit TRBD1. CDR1 is MDHEN and CDR2 is SYDVKM in the germline V gene. This CDR3 contains 16 residues. The J segment lost 8 bases and the V segment lost 0 bases, leaving 8 bases of the junction unmatched. CDR3 bases: TGTGCCAGCAGTTTATGGAGGGCGGGACAGGGGGTAGGCTACACCTTC. It translates to CASSLWRAGQGVGYTF.

This chain uses TRBV10-3 with TRBJ2-7; 9 positions match TRBD2. The CDR3 is 15 residues long. The V and J ends lost 4 bases and 2 bases, in that order; junction bases with no gene match: 6. Germline CDR1 ENHRY, CDR2 SYGVKD. In DNA, the CDR3 is TGTGCCATCAGTGGGGGGCTAGCGGGGACCTACGAGCAGTACTTC. It specifies CAISGGLAGTYEQYF.

The chain links TRBV6-5 to TRBJ2-1; 8 positions agree with TRBD2. The ends lost 6 bases at V and 8 bases at J; junction bases unmatched: 6. Germline CDR1 reads MNHEY; CDR2 reads SVGAGI. The CDR3 length is 13 residues. The CDR3: CASRVSGSYEQFF. CDR3 DNA sequence: TGTGCCAGCAGAGTAAGCGGGAGCTATGAGCAGTTCTTC.

V gene TRBV21-1 combines with J gene TRBJ1-5. TRBV21-1 is shown as a pseudogene. CDR3 length equals 16 residues. Written as DNA, the CDR3 is TGTGCCAGCAGCAAAGGACGGGGTCTAAAAAATCAGCCCCAGCATTTT. Its translation: CASSKGRGLKNQPQHF.

V usage is TRBV19 and J usage is TRBJ1-2; 8 bases fit TRBD1. V was pared by 5 bases and J by 6 bases, with 8 bases of the junction left unmatched. Germline lookup yields CDR1 LNHDA and CDR2 SQIVND (reference sequence). The CDR3 is made up of 14 amino acids. CDR3 region: CASSEWDRIDGYTF. CDR3 DNA: TGTGCCAGTAGTGAGTGGGACAGGATCGATGGCTACACCTTC.

J is TRBJ1-4 and V is TRBV13; tentatively, D is TRBD1 (5 bases). This CDR3 is built from 12 residues. Germline V lookup: CDR1 PRHDT, CDR2 FYEKMQ (reference sequence). V was shortened by 5 bases and J by 10 bases, with 11 bases between the two germline ends. The CDR3 DNA reads TGTGCCAGCAGCAAAACGGGGGGAAAACTGTTTTTT. It encodes CASSKTGGKLFF.

The chain is built from TRBV5-1 and TRBJ2-7; unclear D gene. Germline assignment: CDR1 SGHRS and CDR2 YFSETQ. Trimming took 0 bases from V and 0 from J, leaving 10 bases between them. CDR3 length: 15 amino acids. The CDR3 DNA reads TGCGCCAGCAGCTTGGCAGTTGCAGGCTCCTACGAGCAGTACTTC. This encodes CASSLAVAGSYEQYF.

The chain links TRBV3-1 (or the pseudogene TRBV3-2) to TRBJ2-1; maybe TRBD2 (5 bases). Germline-derived CDR1 and CDR2 are LGHDT and YNNKEL (reference sequence). With 7 bases removed from V and 6 bases from J, the gap between germline ends came to 10 bases. The CDR3 runs 12 residues. The CDR3 region has the DNA TGTGCCAGCACGTCCGGGGTCAATGAGCAGTTCTTC. It yields the protein CASTSGVNEQFF.

This clone appeared once. J is TRBJ2-5 and V is TRBV3-1 (or the pseudogene TRBV3-2); D possibly corresponds to TRBD2 (6 bases). Trimming pared 0 bases from V and 7 bases from J, leaving 15 bases between. The CDR3 contains 15 residues. Germline CDR1 reads LGHDT; CDR2 reads YNNKEL (reference sequence). CDR3 coding DNA: TGTGCCAGCAGCCAAGATAGCGGACGGGGTGGGACCCAGTACTTC. It specifies CASSQDSGRGGTQYF.

The chain's CDR3 is CASSPRTGNYEQYF. The CDR3 DNA sequence: TGTGCCAGCAGCCCCCGGACAGGAAACTACGAGCAGTACTTC. V is TRBV14 and J is TRBJ2-7; TRBD1 aligns across 7 bases. With 4 bases clipped from V and 3 bases from J, the junction kept 6 bases outside the gene matches. The germline CDR1 and CDR2 sequences are SGHDN and FVKESK. The CDR3 length is 14 residues.

The chain uses TRBV3-1 (or the pseudogene TRBV3-2) and TRBJ2-1, with a possible D match to TRBD2 (5 bases). V shed 1 base and J shed 3 bases, with 16 bases lying between them. The length of the CDR3 is 17 residues. Germline V gene sequence: CDR1 LGHDT, CDR2 YNNKEL (reference sequence). CDR3 sequence (DNA): TGTGCCAGCAGCCAAGGGTCCCGTCGAGCGGTCTACAATGAGCAGTTCTTC. It specifies CASSQGSRRAVYNEQFF.

This chain joins TRBV3-1 (or the pseudogene TRBV3-2) and TRBJ1-5; D possibly corresponds to TRBD1 (5 bases). Trimming cost V 1 base and J 0 bases, with 7 bases left between them. CDR1 is LGHDT, CDR2 YNNKEL, per germline (reference sequence). The CDR3 runs to 15 residues. The CDR3 sequence is CASSQGGLSNQPQHF. The CDR3 bases are TGTGCCAGCAGCCAAGGGGGCCTTAGCAATCAGCCCCAGCATTTT.

V and J are TRBV6-4 and TRBJ1-2; the match to TRBD1 covers 7 bases. V lost 6 bases and J lost 2; bases outside the gene matches: 9. The CDR3 totals 15 residues. The germline V gene has CDR1 MRHNA and CDR2 SNTAGT. CDR3: CASRPHPTGNYGYTF. CDR3 sequence (DNA): TGTGCCAGCAGGCCGCACCCGACAGGGAACTATGGCTACACCTTC.

The rearrangement joins TRBV27 to TRBJ2-6; D is perhaps TRBD1 (6 bases). The CDR3 spans 15 residues. Between the trimmed V and J ends, which lost 4 bases and 4 bases, there was a span of 11 bases. CDR1 MNHEY and CDR2 SMNVEV come from the germline V gene (reference sequence). The CDR3 DNA reads as TGTGCCAGCAGTTCGACAGGAACCGGGGCCAACGTCCTGACTTTC. It is translated as CASSSTGTGANVLTF.

The chain combines TRBV2 with TRBJ2-3; 7 bases align to TRBD2. CDR1 and CDR2 (germline): SNHLY, FYNNEI. V was pared by 6 bases and J by 0 bases, with 6 bases of the junction left unmatched. CDR3 size: 15 residues. CDR3 in DNA: TGTGCCAGCAGGGTACTAGCGAGAAGCACAGATACGCAGTATTTT. It codes for CASRVLARSTDTQYF.

The V call is TRBV19, the J call TRBJ2-3; D possibly corresponds to TRBD1 (6 bases). CDR3 length: 15 residues. V shed 6 bases and J shed 1 base, with 14 bases lying between them. Germline values: CDR1 LNHDA, CDR2 SQIVND (reference sequence). The CDR3 DNA reads TGTGCCAGTAGGGAGACAGGCCGGGGCACAGATACGCAGTATTTT. Protein sequence: CASRETGRGTDTQYF.

The rearrangement uses TRBV30 and TRBJ1-1; TRBD1 matches at 8 bases. CDR3 length: 15 residues. Germline-derived CDR1 and CDR2 are GTSNPN and SVGIG (reference sequence). The V segment lost 0 bases and the J segment 0 bases; nucleotides outside the gene matches: 3. The CDR3 sequence: CAWSVTGGLNTEAFF. CDR3 nucleotides: TGTGCCTGGAGTGTAACAGGGGGTTTGAACACTGAAGCTTTCTTT.

The chain links TRBV6-2 or TRBV6-3 to TRBJ1-1; TRBD1 is a possible D gene (5 bases). The germline V and J ends were trimmed by 2 bases and 0 bases, with 13 bases remaining between them. Looked up from germline, CDR1 is MNHEY and CDR2 is SVGEGT. The length of the CDR3 is 16 residues. The CDR3 sequence: CASSYGHLGVNTEAFF. CDR3 DNA: TGTGCCAGCAGTTACGGCCACTTAGGGGTGAACACTGAAGCTTTCTTT.

This clone has just one count. The V and J genes are TRBV6-2 or TRBV6-3 and TRBJ2-5, with 8 bases identical to TRBD1. Germline loops: CDR1 MNHEY, CDR2 SVGEGT. The CDR3 is made up of 14 amino acids. The junction had 2 bases not matched to a gene; V was cut back by 0 bases and J by 5 bases. The CDR3 DNA sequence: TGTGCCAGCAGTTACTCTACAGGGGGGGAGACCCAGTACTTC. As protein: CASSYSTGGETQYF.

The chain employs TRBV5-1 and TRBJ2-1, with D possibly matching TRBD2 (7 bases). Per germline, CDR1 SGHRS and CDR2 YFSETQ. CDR3 size: 19 residues. Trimming pared 1 base from V and 5 bases from J, leaving 25 bases between. The CDR3 bases are TGCGCCAGCAGCTTGCAAAGGGTCGGGCTAGCGGCAGGGGACAATGAGCAGTTCTTC. Protein: CASSLQRVGLAAGDNEQFF.